The entry below describes one TCR beta chain. Its antigen is as yet unknown. The entry originates in a study of cytomegalovirus exposure and HLA in healthy donors. The V gene's germline CDR1 is SGHRS and CDR2 YFSETQ. The junction had 1 base not matched to a gene; V was cut back by 0 bases and J by 4 bases. The length of the CDR3 is 15 residues. Whole-study findings and limits: In an earlier analysis, about 87% or about 30%: the productive usage of most TCR beta V segments.

Amplification used 60 Vbeta primers and 13 Jbeta primers. Clones were sequenced by immunoSEQ multiplex PCR, and TCRdb holds only the in-frame ones, with some missing. The sample includes around 150,000 clones, about 85% seen only once; the top ten take 3.5%. This TCR came from a human donor in good health. The chain couples TRBV5-1 to TRBJ2-1; 10 bases are a match to TRBD1. Sequences were obtained from PBMCs. CDR3 nucleotide sequence: TGCGCCAGCAGCTTGGGACAGGGGGCTTACAATGAGCAGTTCTTC. Translation: CASSLGQGAYNEQFF. The whole variable domain, filled in from reference TRBV5-1 and TRBJ2-1, reads KAGVTQTPRYLIKTRGQQVTLSCSPISGHRSVSWYQQTPGQGLQFLFEYFSETQRNKGNFPGRFSGRQFSNSRSEMNVSTLELGDSALYLCASSLGQGAYNEQFFGPGTRLTVL.